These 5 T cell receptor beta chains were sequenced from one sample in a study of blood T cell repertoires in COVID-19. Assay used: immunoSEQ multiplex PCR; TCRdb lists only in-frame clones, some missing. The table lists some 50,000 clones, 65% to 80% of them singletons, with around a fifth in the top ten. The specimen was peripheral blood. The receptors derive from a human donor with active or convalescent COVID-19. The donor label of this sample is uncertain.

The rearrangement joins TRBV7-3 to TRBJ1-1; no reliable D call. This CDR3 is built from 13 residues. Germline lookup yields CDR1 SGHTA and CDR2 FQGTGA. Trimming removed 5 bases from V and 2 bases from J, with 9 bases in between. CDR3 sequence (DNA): TGTGCCAGCAGCCCCAGTACAAACACTGAAGCTTTCTTT. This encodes CASSPSTNTEAFF.

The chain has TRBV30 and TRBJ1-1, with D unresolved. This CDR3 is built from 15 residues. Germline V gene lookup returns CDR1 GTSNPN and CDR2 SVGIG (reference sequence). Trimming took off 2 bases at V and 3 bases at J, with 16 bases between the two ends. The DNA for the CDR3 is TGTGCCTGGAGTACCTCTCCTCCAGGATACACTGAAGCTTTCTTT. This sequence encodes CAWSTSPPGYTEAFF.

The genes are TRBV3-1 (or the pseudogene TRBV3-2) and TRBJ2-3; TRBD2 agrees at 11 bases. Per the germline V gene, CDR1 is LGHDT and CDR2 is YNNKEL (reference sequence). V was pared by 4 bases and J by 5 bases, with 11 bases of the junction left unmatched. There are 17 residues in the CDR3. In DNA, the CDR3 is TGTGCCAGCAGCCCTCCTAGCGGGAGGCCCGGTGAAGATACGCAGTATTTT. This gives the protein CASSPPSGRPGEDTQYF.

CDR3 coding DNA: TGTGCCATCAGTGACCCCGGACAGGGCGGACAGCCCCAGCATTTT. Its translation is CAISDPGQGGQPQHF. The J gene is TRBJ1-5, the V gene TRBV10-3; 8 bases line up with TRBD1. There are 15 residues in the CDR3. Germline V gene lookup returns CDR1 ENHRY and CDR2 SYGVKD. V gave up 3 bases and J gave up 7 bases; unmatched junction bases: 8.

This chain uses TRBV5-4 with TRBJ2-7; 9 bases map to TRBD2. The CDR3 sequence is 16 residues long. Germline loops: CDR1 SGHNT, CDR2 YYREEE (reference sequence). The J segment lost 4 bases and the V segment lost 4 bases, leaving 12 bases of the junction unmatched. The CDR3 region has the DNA TGTGCCAGCAGCCGCGGGAGGGCGGCCCAATCTTACGAGCAGTACTTC. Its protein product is CASSRGRAAQSYEQYF.